This T cell receptor beta chain was sequenced for a study of sequential checkpoint blockade in melanoma. About the study: Patients were randomized 1:1 to nivolumab-then-ipilimumab or ipilimumab-then-nivolumab first-line. Each arm's sequence ended with maintenance nivolumab.

The repertoire was sequenced with immunoSEQ multiplex PCR; TCRdb's copy has only in-frame clones and lacks some. The data contain roughly 16,000 clones, around two thirds of them seen just once; the ten biggest clones take up more than 20%. Treatment defined: randomized to nivolumab then ipilimumab (arm A) or the reverse (arm B). DNA-damaging chemotherapy had not been given to any patient beforehand. PBMC sorting kept live CD3+CD8+ cells without CD19 or CD56. Germline trimming cut 4 bases from V and 8 bases from J; bases unmatched to any gene: 14. CDR1 and CDR2 from the germline V gene are SGDLS and YYNGEE. The CDR3 has 15 residues.

Sample: CD8+ T cells sorted from blood (inferred from file names), taken from a patient given nivolumab and ipilimumab in sequence. The chain carries TRBV9 and TRBJ1-1; 7 nucleotides align to TRBD1. This receptor was obtained from a human donor with melanoma. CDR3 amino acids: CASSTSDRSASEAFF. The CDR3 DNA reads TGTGCCAGCAGCACCTCGGACAGGAGCGCTTCAGAAGCTTTCTTT.